The source of this T cell receptor (beta chain) is a study of blood T cell repertoires in COVID-19. Study information: Spain, Italy and the United States supplied samples that represented acute and convalescent COVID-19.

CDR3 length: 13 residues. Trimming removed 6 bases from V and 4 bases from J, with 12 bases in between. Per the germline V gene, CDR1 is MNHNY and CDR2 is SVGAGI (reference sequence). Using immunoSEQ multiplex PCR, the repertoire was profiled, and TCRdb retains in-frame clones only, with some absent. The profile shows approximately 180,000 clones, 75% to 90% of them singletons. The sequencing input was peripheral blood. The chain links TRBV6-6 to TRBJ1-2; D might be TRBD1 (5 bases). This receptor was identified in a man aged 55 to 70 with acute or convalescent COVID-19. The CDR3 bases are TGTGCCAGCAGGGGAGGGGCCGCCTATGGCTACACCTTC. Translated, it gives CASRGGAAYGYTF.